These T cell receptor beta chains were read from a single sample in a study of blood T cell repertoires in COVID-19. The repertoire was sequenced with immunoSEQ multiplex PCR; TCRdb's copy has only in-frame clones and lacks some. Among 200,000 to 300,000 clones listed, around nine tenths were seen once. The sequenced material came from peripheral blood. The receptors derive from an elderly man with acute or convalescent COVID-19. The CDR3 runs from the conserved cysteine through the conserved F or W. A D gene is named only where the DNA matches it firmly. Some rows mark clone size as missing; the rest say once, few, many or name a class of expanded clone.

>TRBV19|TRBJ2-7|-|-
CASSIGRGPSYEQYF
TGTGCCAGTAGTATAGGCAGGGGCCCCTCCTACGAGCAGTACTTC
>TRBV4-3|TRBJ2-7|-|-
CASSHGGGSYEQYF
TGCGCCAGCAGCCATGGGGGAGGATCCTACGAGCAGTACTTC
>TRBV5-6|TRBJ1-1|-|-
CASSLAGVTEAFF
TGTGCCAGCAGCTTGGCCGGGGTAACTGAAGCTTTCTTT
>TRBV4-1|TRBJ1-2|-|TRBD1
CASSQDPTGGDGYTF
TGCGCCAGCAGCCAAGATCCGACAGGGGGAGATGGCTACACCTTC
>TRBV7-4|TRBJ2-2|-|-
CASSFTGQREHRGAVF
TGTGCCAGCAGCTTCACCGGCCAAAGAGAACACCGGGGAGCTGTTTTT
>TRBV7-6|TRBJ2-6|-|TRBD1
CASSKAGTALGGANVLTF
TGTGCCAGCAGCAAAGCCGGGACAGCTTTAGGAGGGGCCAACGTCCTGACTTTC
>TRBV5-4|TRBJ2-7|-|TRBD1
CASSSGQGVHEQYF
TGTGCCAGCAGCTCGGGACAGGGGGTCCACGAGCAGTACTTC
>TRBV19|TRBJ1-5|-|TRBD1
CASRTGLGNQPQHF
TGTGCCAGTCGGACAGGGTTGGGCAATCAGCCCCAGCATTTT
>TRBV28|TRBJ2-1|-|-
CASLPGAGPQGNEQFF
TGTGCCAGCCTCCCAGGGGCTGGGCCCCAGGGGAATGAGCAGTTCTTC
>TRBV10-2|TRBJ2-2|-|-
CASSEPDRSRTGELFF
TGCGCCAGCAGTGAACCGGACAGAAGTAGAACCGGGGAGCTGTTTTTT
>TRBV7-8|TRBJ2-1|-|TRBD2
CASSRFGTSGRVAQFF
TGTGCCAGCAGCCGGTTCGGGACTAGCGGGAGGGTGGCGCAGTTCTTC
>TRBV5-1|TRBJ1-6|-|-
CASRMDSNSPLHF
TGCGCCAGCAGAATGGACTCAAATTCACCCCTCCACTTT
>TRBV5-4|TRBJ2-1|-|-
CASSSGGGDFYNEQFF
TGTGCCAGCAGCTCCGGAGGGGGGGATTTTTACAATGAGCAGTTCTTC
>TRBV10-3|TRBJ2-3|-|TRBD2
CAIMSGETDTQYF
TGTGCCATCATGAGCGGGGAAACAGATACGCAGTATTTT
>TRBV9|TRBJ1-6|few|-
CASSGTVYNSPLHF
TGTGCCAGCAGCGGGACAGTCTATAATTCACCCCTCCACTTT
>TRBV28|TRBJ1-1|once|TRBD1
CASSRGTEAFF
TGTGCCAGCAGCAGGGGGACTGAAGCTTTCTTT
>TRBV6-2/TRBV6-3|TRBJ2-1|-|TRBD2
CASSQSPTSGRGNEQFF
TGTGCCAGCAGTCAATCCCCAACTAGCGGGAGAGGGAATGAGCAGTTCTTC
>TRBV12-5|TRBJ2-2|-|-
CASELWASTGELFF
TGTGCTAGTGAATTATGGGCGTCCACCGGGGAGCTGTTTTTT
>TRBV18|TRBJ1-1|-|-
CASSHSDGGNTEAFF
TGTGCCAGCTCACACTCGGACGGGGGGAACACTGAAGCTTTCTTT
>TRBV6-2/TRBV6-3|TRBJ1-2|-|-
CASSMGDIYGYTF
TGTGCCAGCAGTATGGGGGACATCTATGGCTACACCTTC
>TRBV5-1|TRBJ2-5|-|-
CASSLGTGDETQYF
TGCGCCAGCAGCTTGGGTACGGGAGACGAGACCCAGTACTTC
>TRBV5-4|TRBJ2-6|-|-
CASSTTRPSSSGANVLTF
TGTGCCAGCAGCACCACGAGGCCTAGCAGCTCTGGGGCCAACGTCCTGACTTTC
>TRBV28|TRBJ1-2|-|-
CASSPQQGLGVYGYTF
TGTGCCAGCAGTCCTCAACAGGGTTTGGGGGTCTATGGCTACACCTTC
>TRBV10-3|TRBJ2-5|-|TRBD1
CAISEALPGTGGRETQYF
TGTGCCATCAGTGAGGCGCTACCAGGGACAGGGGGCCGGGAGACCCAGTACTTC
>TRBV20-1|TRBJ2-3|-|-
CSASAVVGGDTQYF
TGCAGTGCTAGTGCGGTCGTAGGGGGTGATACGCAGTATTTT
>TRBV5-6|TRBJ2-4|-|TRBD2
CASSLISGDGVQYF
TGTGCCAGCAGCTTGATTAGCGGGGATGGCGTTCAGTACTTC
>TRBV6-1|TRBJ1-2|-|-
CASSEWPKANYGYTF
TGTGCCAGCAGTGAATGGCCTAAAGCGAACTATGGCTACACCTTC
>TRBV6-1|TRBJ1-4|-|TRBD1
CASSDLDRANEKLFF
TGTGCCAGCAGTGACCTAGACAGGGCGAATGAAAAACTGTTTTTT
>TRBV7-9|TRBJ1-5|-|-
CASSLGQGNRQPQHF
TGTGCCAGCAGCTTAGGGCAGGGAAATCGCCAGCCCCAGCATTTT
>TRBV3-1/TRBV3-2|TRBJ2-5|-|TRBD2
CASSSSSGGWRETQYF
TGTGCCAGCAGTTCCTCTAGCGGGGGGTGGAGGGAGACCCAGTACTTC
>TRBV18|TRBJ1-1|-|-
CASSRPGVTEAFF
TGTGCCAGCTCACGGCCAGGGGTGACTGAAGCTTTCTTT
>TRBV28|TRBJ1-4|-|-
CASSFLGGGLFF
TGTGCCAGCAGTTTCCTGGGGGGAGGACTGTTTTTT
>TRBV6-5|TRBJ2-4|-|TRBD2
CASSPAGGKNIQYF
TGTGCCAGCAGTCCCGCGGGGGGCAAAAACATTCAGTACTTC
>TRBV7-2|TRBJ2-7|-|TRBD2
CASSSSGRAYTYEQYF
TGTGCCAGCAGTTCTAGCGGGAGGGCCTATACCTACGAGCAGTACTTC
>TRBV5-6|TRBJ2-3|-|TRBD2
CASSYILAAGTDTQYF
TGTGCCAGCAGCTACATACTAGCGGCCGGCACAGATACGCAGTATTTT
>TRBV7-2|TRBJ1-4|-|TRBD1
CASSTRTGNEKLFF
TGTGCCAGCAGCACTCGGACAGGGAATGAAAAACTGTTTTTT
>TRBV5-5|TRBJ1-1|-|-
CASSSHRQLNTEAFF
TGTGCCAGCAGCTCCCACAGACAGTTGAACACTGAAGCTTTCTTT
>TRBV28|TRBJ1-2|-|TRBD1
CASSYTGTGRGYGYTF
TGTGCCAGCAGCTATACCGGGACAGGGAGAGGTTATGGCTACACCTTC
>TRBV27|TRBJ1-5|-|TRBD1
CASSPWTGGVSNQPQHF
TGTGCCAGCAGTCCGTGGACAGGGGGCGTGAGCAATCAGCCCCAGCATTTT
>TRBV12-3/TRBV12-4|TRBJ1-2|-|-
CASSSSQNYGYTF
TGTGCCAGCAGTTCGTCGCAGAACTATGGCTACACCTTC
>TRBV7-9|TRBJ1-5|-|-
CASSFNGNQPQHF
TGTGCCAGCAGCTTTAACGGGAATCAGCCCCAGCATTTT
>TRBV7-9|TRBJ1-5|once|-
CASSPVRQDNQPQHF
TGTGCCAGCAGCCCCGTTCGGCAGGACAATCAGCCCCAGCATTTT
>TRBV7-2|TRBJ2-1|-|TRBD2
CASSFRLAGGGEQFF
TGTGCCAGCAGCTTCCGACTAGCGGGAGGAGGTGAGCAGTTCTTC